This T cell receptor (beta chain) comes out of a study of T cells in localized non-small cell lung cancer (dated by TCRdb to about 2020). With regard to the full study: The study examined T cell repertoires in approximately 240 patients with early-stage NSCLC and compared tumors with uninvolved tumor-adjacent lungs. All 230 or so NSCLC patients in the cohort were treatment-naive and had localized lung tumors that were resected. Of the NSCLC patients, about 130 were male and 85 to 110 were female, and the mean age was approximately 66 years.

TCR beta CDR3 regions were sequenced from DNA using the immunoSEQ Assay. The published analysis was carried out like this. To compute T cell density, TCR beta template counts were normalized to usable DNA, which was estimated by amplifying housekeeping genes. The preseqR package was used to estimate richness by extrapolating to 400,000 templates for PBMC samples and to 120,000 templates for tissue samples. Clonality was taken to be one minus Pielou's evenness. Tissue-enriched TCRs were identified through differential abundance testing performed on productive amino-acid clonotypes, with a minimum total count of 5 and an alpha of 0.1. The Jaccard Index and the Morisita Overlap Index were used to measure how much the repertoires overlapped between compartments. TCR beta CDR3s were clustered by GLIPH together with public tetramer-defined viral CDR3s, and at least three viral sequences plus V-gene enrichment were required for viral motifs. Sourced from immuneACCESS, this table was stored by TCRdb with only in-frame sequences that have V and J called. A share of the clones is absent; for the studies checked, an unresolved V gene accounts for under half, and the remainder has no known explanation. That table gives V, J and clone size, and the DNA gave D and trimming. The sample table contains a few thousand clones; only one count was recorded for around a quarter of them. About 16% of the sample belongs to the ten largest clones.

The CDR3 runs 15 amino acids, cysteine and phenylalanine included. Of all the DNA, just the CDR3 is kept, 45 bases in frame from base 1. Unmatched junction bases come to 9, with V trimmed by 6 bases and J by 7 bases. CDR1 is given as MNHGY and CDR2 as SAAAGT, both from the germline V gene. At diagnosis, tumor, uninvolved tumor-adjacent lung and peripheral blood were collected and then preserved as a mix of FFPE and fresh-frozen material. About this clone: The target of this receptor is not known. Per-base qualities were not stored, and no clone one base away is much larger.

Findings and caveats that apply to the study as a whole: Longer overall survival was associated with higher T cell density in blood, whereas shorter survival was associated with higher clonality in adjacent lung. Because of the exploratory design, TCR variables were selected using unadjusted p-values without false-discovery rate correction. The highest T cell clonality was observed in uninvolved tumor-adjacent lung, where clonality exceeded that of tumor, suggesting that antigenic responses were more focused in uninvolved tumor-adjacent lung. A median of roughly 58 of the top 100 tumor clones were detected in paired uninvolved adjacent lung, and some 30 of these tumor clones were also found among the top 100 clones of the paired uninvolved adjacent lung. Because multi-region sequencing of the tumors was not done, intratumor heterogeneity could not be ruled out.

The TCR was taken from an older male donor with stage I lung adenocarcinoma. The specimen comprised lung tumor tissue, sampled before any cancer treatment. The receptor chain draws on TRBV6-8 and TRBJ2-2; TRBD1 aligns with 9 central bases. The base sequence is TGTGCCAGCAGCCGTGTACAGGGGGCAATCGGGGAGCTGTTTTTT. Protein translation: CASSRVQGAIGELFF.